This T cell receptor beta chain was sequenced for a study of graft-versus-host responses after intestinal transplantation. The study's findings and limits: Early post-transplant declines in HvG were associated with peak levels of circulating GvH clones.

Details on this clone: Its target is unknown.

The CDR3 length is 19 residues. Unmatched junction bases numbered 15, after V lost 4 bases and J lost 3 bases. Per germline, CDR1 LGHNA and CDR2 YSLEER. TCRdb's table, derived via immunoSEQ multiplex PCR, lists solely in-frame clones and lacks some. The sample has roughly 69,000 clones; more than 90% are singletons. The specimen comprised unstimulated CD8+ T cells sorted from spleen or lymph node cells, sampled before transplant. The chain has TRBV4-3 and TRBJ1-1; TRBD1 matches 12 bases. The clonotype was recovered from a human donor who was the organ donor for an intestinal transplant. The CDR3 loop reads CASSRDDSRGTGGHTEAFF. CDR3 in DNA: TGCGCCAGCAGCCGAGACGACTCAAGAGGGACAGGGGGCCACACTGAAGCTTTCTTT.